These 14 T cell receptor beta chains were sequenced from one sample in a study of neoadjuvant anti-PD-1 for oral cavity cancer. Using immunoSEQ multiplex PCR, the repertoire was profiled, and TCRdb retains in-frame clones only, with some absent. The top ten clones hold about 2.7% of a sample with about 16,000 clones, around 72% of them seen once. The sample in question was PBMCs, obtained before nivolumab (anti-PD-1) treatment. These receptors all come from a person between 40 and 80 years old with oral cavity squamous cell carcinoma.

V is TRBV7-6 and J is TRBJ2-2, with no clear D. Germline CDR1 reads SGHVS; CDR2 reads FNYEAQ. The CDR3 covers 15 residues. The V end was cut by 1 base, the J end by 3 bases, with 9 bases between. In DNA form, the CDR3 reads TGTGCCAGCAGCTTAGTACCAACTTACACCGGGGAGCTGTTTTTT. As protein: CASSLVPTYTGELFF.

The gene calls are TRBV7-2 and TRBJ2-7; 13 bases are a match to TRBD2. The V and J ends lost 5 bases and 2 bases, in that order; junction bases with no gene match: 6. Germline CDR1 and CDR2: SGHTA and FQGNSA. The CDR3 has 16 amino acids. CDR3: CASSLTSGGLPYEQYF. As DNA, the CDR3 is TGTGCCAGCAGCCTGACTAGCGGGGGGTTACCCTACGAGCAGTACTTC.

The chain recombines TRBV7-8 with TRBJ2-7; 10 bases align to TRBD1. This CDR3 region has 14 residues. The V gene's germline CDR1 is SGHVS and CDR2 FQNEAQ. Trimming removed 5 bases from V and 5 bases from J; junction bases left unmatched: 6. For the CDR3, the DNA is TGTGCCAGCAGCAGGGGACAGGGGAGCAACGAGCAGTACTTC. Amino acid sequence: CASSRGQGSNEQYF.

J is TRBJ2-3 and V is TRBV7-2; weak D call: TRBD2 (6 bases). The CDR3 has 15 residues. The germline V and J ends were trimmed by 5 bases and 8 bases, with 20 bases remaining between them. Germline CDR1 reads SGHTA; CDR2 reads FQGNSA. The CDR3 nucleotides are TGTGCCAGCAGCCCCGGAGGGGCTAGAAGAGGTACGCAGTATTTT. Encoded protein: CASSPGGARRGTQYF.

CDR3 sequence (DNA): TGTGCCAGCAGTTCACTTTCTCAAGATGAGCAGTACTTC. As protein: CASSSLSQDEQYF. The V gene is TRBV11-3, the J gene TRBJ2-7; no clear D. The germline V gene encodes CDR1 SGHNT and CDR2 YENEEA. The CDR3 is made up of 13 amino acids. Trimming shortened V by 6 bases and J by 7 bases, and 16 bases separated the two germline ends.

The genes are TRBV27 and TRBJ2-7; D gene uncertain. The CDR3 covers 13 residues. Trimming removed 4 bases at V and 0 bases at J, with 7 bases between. CDR1 is MNHEY, CDR2 SMNVEV, per germline (reference sequence). The CDR3 nucleotides read TGTGCCAGCAGTTCCCAAAGCTCCTACGAGCAGTACTTC. It codes for CASSSQSSYEQYF.

In this sample, this clone turned up a few times. The J gene is TRBJ2-3, the V gene TRBV11-2; D unclear. This CDR3 region has 12 residues. The germline V gene encodes CDR1 SGHAT and CDR2 FQNNGV. V shed 5 bases and J shed 5 bases, with 8 bases lying between them. This CDR3 is CASSPSRDTQYF. The DNA of the CDR3 is TGTGCCAGCAGCCCCTCTCGAGATACGCAGTATTTT.

The chain links TRBV5-1 to TRBJ2-2, with D perhaps assigned TRBD1 or TRBD2 (5 bases each). Trimming took 1 base from V and 7 from J, leaving 14 bases between them. The CDR3 covers 15 residues. CDR1 is SGHRS and CDR2 is YFSETQ in the germline V gene. The DNA for the CDR3 is TGCGCCAGCAGCTTGTCCGGGACCGCAGGCGGGGAGCTGTTTTTT. Translating gives CASSLSGTAGGELFF.

The CDR3 reads CASSLYFVLETQYF. The CDR3 coding sequence is TGTGCCAGCAGCTTGTATTTTGTCCTGGAGACCCAGTACTTC. The J gene is TRBJ2-5, the V gene TRBV5-5; D is unresolved. Germline-derived CDR1 and CDR2 are SGHKS and YYEKEE (reference sequence). This CDR3 has 14 amino acids. The V end lost 1 base, the J end lost 5 bases, and 12 bases lay between the germline ends.

The rearrangement joins TRBV21-1 to TRBJ1-1; TRBD1, the table's D call, was not compared with the DNA. TRBV21-1 is a pseudogene. The CDR3 runs 15 residues. DNA for the CDR3: TGTGCCAGCAGCCAAGAGACAGGGGGAAATACTGAAGCTTTCTTT. This encodes CASSQETGGNTEAFF.

There are a few counts of this clone. V and J are TRBV4-1 and TRBJ1-2, with 10 bases matching TRBD1. The CDR3 contains 15 residues. The V gene's germline CDR1 is MGHRA and CDR2 YSYEKL. Losses at the gene ends were 6 bases for V and 2 bases for J; bases not matched to a gene: 6. CDR3 loop: CASRGQGIPNYGYTF. The CDR3 DNA reads as TGCGCCAGCAGGGGACAGGGGATCCCAAACTATGGCTACACCTTC.

This sequence joins TRBV11-2 and TRBJ2-2; the match to TRBD1 covers 9 bases. The V segment lost 0 bases and the J segment 4 bases; nucleotides outside the gene matches: 6. In germline, CDR1 is SGHAT, CDR2 FQNNGV. The CDR3 totals 17 residues. This CDR3 is CASSLDVRQGGTGELFF. In DNA form, the CDR3 reads TGTGCCAGCAGCTTAGATGTCAGACAGGGGGGCACCGGGGAGCTGTTTTTT.

This clone has only one observation. The chain employs TRBV2 and TRBJ1-2, with 10 bases matching TRBD1. Germline values: CDR1 SNHLY, CDR2 FYNNEI. The CDR3 totals 15 residues. V was pared by 6 bases and J by 4 bases, with 8 bases of the junction left unmatched. In DNA, the CDR3 is TGTGCCAGCAGAGCTGGACAGGGGGATACCTATGGCTACACCTTC. It yields the protein CASRAGQGDTYGYTF.

The gene calls are TRBV4-2 and TRBJ2-6; D is ambiguous. The germline CDR1 and CDR2 sequences are LGHNA and YNFKEQ. This CDR3 is built from 15 residues. Trimming took off 0 bases at V and 1 base at J, with 4 bases between the two ends. This CDR3 reads CASSQDNSGANVLTF. The CDR3 DNA sequence: TGTGCCAGCAGCCAAGATAATTCTGGGGCCAACGTCCTGACTTTC.